The clone carrying this TCR beta chain was detected many times. As yet, its antigen is unknown. The sample is drawn from a study of CD8 T cells in ankylosing spondylitis. Study conclusions and caveats: In reactive arthritis synovial fluid and blood, some motif variants had been reported before.

For TCR beta, libraries came from quantitative 5'-RACE with molecular barcodes. Using its own MiXCR run on the 5' RACE reads, TCRdb lists one record per CDR3 protein. The top ten hold approximately 7% of the sample, which has roughly 130,000 distinct CDR3 sequences, 7% to 10% seen once. The sequence came from a male donor with ankylosing spondylitis. The specimen was synovial fluid, either unsorted or a sorted T cell fraction (not recorded which).

The CDR3 region has the DNA TGTGCCAGCAGTGAAGCGGCGGCGAATGAAAAACTGTTTTTT. Residues: CASSEAAANEKLFF. The J gene is TRBJ1-4, the V gene TRBV2; D gene unclear. The CDR3 has 14 amino acids. The V and J ends lost 0 bases and 5 bases respectively, with 7 bases between them. Germline-derived CDR1 and CDR2 are SNHLY and FYNNEI. The full variable domain, rest sourced from reference TRBV2 and TRBJ1-4, is EPEVTQTPSHQVTQMGQEVILRCVPISNHLYFYWYRQILGQKVEFLVSFYNNEISEKSEIFDDQFSVERPDGSNFTLKIRSTKLEDSAMYFCASSEAAANEKLFFGSGTQLSVL.